The TCR beta chain under discussion was sequenced for a study of blood T cell repertoires in COVID-19. Study summary: T cells, B-cell-depleted T cells, or PBMCs provided the cDNA or gDNA that served as material.

Profiling relied on immunoSEQ multiplex PCR, and the TCRdb table lists in-frame clones only, not all of them. The sample has some 100,000 clones, 80% to 90% seen once; the top ten hold more than 4.5%. The CDR3 loop spans 13 amino acids. Germline loops: CDR1 SEHNR, CDR2 FQNEAQ (reference sequence). The V and J ends lost 0 bases and 6 bases respectively, with 8 bases between them. The sample taken for sequencing was peripheral blood. The TCR sequence derives from an elderly woman with active COVID-19. The chain recombines TRBV7-9 with TRBJ1-1, with TRBD1 as a possible D gene (5 bases). CDR3 region: CASSLAGASEAFF. The CDR3 nucleotides read TGTGCCAGCAGCTTAGCTGGGGCCTCTGAAGCTTTCTTT.